This TCR beta chain was documented in a study of blood T cells in healthy people across ages. Whole-study results and caveats: Unknown donor CMV status possibly confounded expanded clonotype changes. Percentage of naive T cells showed a strong correlation with TCR beta diversity. Donors of long life had a larger count of naive CD4+ cells and greater diversity than aged donors. TCR beta diversity per million T cells fell roughly linearly with age.

There are a few counts of this clonotype. Its target is unknown. This CDR3 is built from 18 residues. Germline CDR1 and CDR2: SGHRS and YFSETQ. V was shortened by 2 bases and J by 2 bases, with 21 bases between the two germline ends. A J-beta primer mix and a sample-barcoded 5' primer were used in a second PCR of roughly 6 to 11 cycles. TCRdb independently ran MiXCR on the 5' RACE reads; one entry per CDR3 protein. The sample lists approximately 730,000 distinct CDR3 sequences, around half occurring once. The specimen was blood. This TCR was sampled from an elderly man in good health. This sequence joins TRBV5-1 and TRBJ2-3, with a possible D match to TRBD2 (7 bases). The CDR3: CASSFLPQGLFHTDTQYF. CDR3 in DNA: TGCGCCAGCAGCTTTCTTCCACAGGGACTATTCCACACAGATACGCAGTATTTT.